Below, 26 T cell receptor beta chains from the same sample are listed, as sequenced in a study of Graves' ophthalmopathy and Graves' hyperthyroidism. Investigators amplified TCR beta CDR3 regions from RNA transcripts. Amplification began with first-round RT-PCR using HTBI primers, then second-round multiplex PCR was performed. TCRdb recomputed calls from the multiplex PCR reads with MiXCR, one row per CDR3 protein. Counted here are about 410,000 distinct CDR3 sequences, approximately 16% occurring once; the ten biggest clones make up 1.6%. Sequenced material: peripheral blood. The receptor source for this set is a woman in her late teens or twenties with Graves' ophthalmopathy.

In this sample, this clonotype turned up many times. The chain has TRBV7-9 and TRBJ1-1, with TRBD1 as a possible D gene (5 bases). Germline assignment: CDR1 SEHNR and CDR2 FQNEAQ (reference sequence). There are 17 residues in the CDR3. The V and J ends lost 5 bases and 0 bases respectively, with 19 bases between them. DNA of the CDR3: TGTGCCAGCAGCCAAATAGGGGCCCGGCTTCTGAACACTGAAGCTTTCTTT. Protein sequence: CASSQIGARLLNTEAFF.

This clonotype came up many times. Here the CDR3 DNA reads TGCGCCAGCAGCTTCACCGGCAGCGAGCTGAACACTGAAGCTTTCTTT. This encodes CASSFTGSELNTEAFF. This chain joins TRBV5-1 and TRBJ1-1; D unresolved. Germline CDR1 and CDR2: SGHRS and YFSETQ. V lost 2 bases and J 0 bases, leaving 14 bases between the germline ends. CDR3 size: 16 residues.

Ten or more counts support this clonotype. This chain joins TRBV12-3 or TRBV12-4 and TRBJ2-7, with D perhaps TRBD1 (6 bases). The CDR3 is 14 residues long. The ends were cut back, 3 bases at V and 4 bases at J, with 13 bases in the middle. DNA for the CDR3: TGTGCCAGCAGTTTTAAAGTTCAGGGGTACGAGCAGTACTTC. Its protein is CASSFKVQGYEQYF.

This clonotype was detected many times. The chain has TRBV7-2 and TRBJ2-7; 7 positions agree with TRBD1. The CDR3 is 14 residues long. J lost 5 bases, V lost 3 bases, and 7 bases had no gene match. CDR1 is SGHTA and CDR2 is FQGNSA in the germline V gene. The CDR3 here is CASSFRGFENEQYF. CDR3 nucleotides: TGTGCCAGCAGCTTCAGGGGGTTTGAAAACGAGCAGTACTTC.

The V call is TRBV6-5, the J call TRBJ1-1; TRBD1 agrees at 8 bases. The CDR3 totals 15 residues. Germline V gene lookup returns CDR1 MNHEY and CDR2 SVGAGI. V gave up 8 bases and J gave up 0 bases; unmatched junction bases: 8. The CDR3 nucleotides are TGTGCCAGCGTTTTGCGGGGACAGGTGAACACTGAAGCTTTCTTT. Its protein product is CASVLRGQVNTEAFF.

Comment on this clonotype: With a much larger clone just one base away, this may be a read error. The V and J genes are TRBV4-2 and TRBJ2-7, with D perhaps TRBD2 (7 bases). Looked up from germline, CDR1 is LGHNA and CDR2 is YNFKEQ. V lost 1 base and J lost 4, with 17 bases in between. The CDR3 length is 16 residues. The CDR3 DNA reads as TGTGCCAGCAGCCAAGGGGACGGCGGGGGCAGGTACGAGCAGTACTTC. Protein product: CASSQGDGGGRYEQYF.

This sequence joins TRBV28 and TRBJ1-2, with 8 bases aligning to TRBD1. The ends lost 6 bases at V and 7 bases at J; junction bases unmatched: 13. The CDR3 has 15 amino acids. Per germline, CDR1 MDHEN and CDR2 SYDVKM. The CDR3: CASSPLIQGEGGYTF. As DNA, the CDR3 is TGTGCCAGCAGCCCCCTAATACAGGGGGAGGGTGGCTACACCTTC.

This clonotype has a count of ten or more. The rearrangement uses TRBV4-3 and TRBJ1-5; weak D call: TRBD1 (5 bases). The ends were cut back, 0 bases at V and 4 bases at J, with 10 bases in the middle. The CDR3 contains 15 residues. Looked up from germline, CDR1 is LGHNA and CDR2 is YSLEER. The CDR3 reads CASSQEWGSNQPQHF. CDR3 nucleotide sequence: TGCGCCAGCAGCCAAGAATGGGGCTCGAATCAGCCCCAGCATTTT.

The CDR3: CASSSTGLRGYTF. CDR3 sequence (DNA): TGTGCCAGCAGTTCCACAGGGCTTCGAGGCTACACCTTC. This chain joins TRBV6-2 or TRBV6-3 and TRBJ1-2; perhaps TRBD1 as D (6 bases). CDR1 is MNHEY and CDR2 is SVGEGT in the germline V gene. The CDR3 sequence is 13 residues long. Trimming stripped 4 bases from V and 8 bases from J, with 14 bases between.

The sample holds a few counts of this clonotype. The rearrangement uses TRBV20-1 and TRBJ1-1; no clear D gene. Trimming took 4 bases from V and 0 from J, leaving 15 bases between them. From germline, CDR1 is DFQATT and CDR2 SNEGSKA (reference sequence). The CDR3 consists of 15 residues. CDR3: CSAKPGTVMNTEAFF. The CDR3, as DNA: TGCAGTGCTAAACCAGGTACCGTTATGAACACTGAAGCTTTCTTT.

This clonotype appeared a few times. The CDR3 protein is CASIPSGGYNYGYTF. The CDR3 DNA is TGTGCCAGCATTCCCAGCGGGGGATATAACTATGGCTACACCTTC. The gene calls are TRBV6-2 or TRBV6-3 and TRBJ1-2, with TRBD1 as a possible D gene (5 bases). The CDR3 extends over 15 amino acids. The V end lost 7 bases, the J end lost 1 base, and 16 bases lay between the germline ends. CDR1 is MNHEY and CDR2 is SVGEGT in the germline V gene.

In this sample, this clonotype turned up many times. This chain joins TRBV30 and TRBJ1-2; D may be TRBD1 (5 bases). Trimming cost V 3 bases and J 4 bases, with 9 bases left between them. Germline CDR1 is GTSNPN and CDR2 is SVGIG (reference sequence). The CDR3 is made up of 12 amino acids. Here the CDR3 reads CAWRGDGYGYTF. The CDR3 DNA follows: TGTGCCTGGAGGGGGGACGGCTATGGCTACACCTTC.

This clonotype has ten or more counts. The gene calls are TRBV29-1 and TRBJ2-7; D is possibly TRBD1 (5 bases). Trimming removed 5 bases from V and 5 bases from J, with 10 bases in between. This CDR3 region has 11 residues. CDR1 and CDR2 (germline): SQVTM, ANQGSEA. The CDR3 here is CSVFRGHEQYF. The CDR3 nucleotides are TGCAGCGTTTTTAGGGGCCACGAGCAGTACTTC.

This clonotype has at least ten counts. J is TRBJ1-6 and V is TRBV7-2; D not resolved. The CDR3 sequence is 15 residues long. Germline V CDR1 and CDR2: SGHTA, FQGNSA. V lost 10 bases and J lost 4, with 17 bases in between. The CDR3 DNA follows: TGTGCCATCAAACTCCCTGGGCCGTATAATTCACCCCTCCACTTT. Protein product: CAIKLPGPYNSPLHF.

This clonotype was seen at least ten times. The chain joins TRBV6-2 or TRBV6-3 to TRBJ2-2; D is ambiguous. V was cut by 2 bases and J by 1 base, with 5 bases left in between. The CDR3 spans 14 residues. CDR1 and CDR2 from the germline V gene are MNHEY and SVGEGT. CDR3 nucleotides: TGTGCCAGCAGTTACGATCTGAACACCGGGGAGCTGTTTTTT. Residues: CASSYDLNTGELFF.

In nucleotides, the CDR3 is TGCAGCAGCCCGGCGGGACAGAAAGAGACCCAGTACTTC. As protein: CSSPAGQKETQYF. This chain uses TRBV29-1 with TRBJ2-5, with D possibly TRBD1 on 7 matching bases. Germline-derived CDR1 and CDR2 are SQVTM and ANQGSEA. The V end was cut by 8 bases, the J end by 3 bases, with 16 bases between. CDR3 length: 13 amino acids.

This clonotype was observed at least ten times. The chain employs TRBV12-3 or TRBV12-4 and TRBJ1-6; possibly TRBD1 for D (6 bases). The CDR3 extends over 14 amino acids. The ends were cut back, 6 bases at V and 9 bases at J, with 15 bases in the middle. The CDR3 DNA follows: TGTGCCAGCAGACCGCAGGGGCTCGGTTCACCCCTCCACTTT. It codes for CASRPQGLGSPLHF.

This clonotype was seen repeatedly, ten times or more. The chain combines TRBV29-1 with TRBJ1-2; the match to TRBD1 covers 7 bases. The CDR3 loop spans 12 amino acids. CDR1 SQVTM and CDR2 ANQGSEA come from the germline V gene. Trimming removed 8 bases from V and 3 bases from J; junction bases left unmatched: 6. Here the CDR3 reads CSHIDRDYGYTF. The CDR3 DNA sequence: TGCAGCCATATAGACAGGGACTATGGCTACACCTTC.

Ten or more counts support this clonotype. The rearrangement links TRBV19 to TRBJ1-5, with 9 bases identical to TRBD1. The CDR3 loop spans 16 amino acids. The trim removed 3 bases at V and 2 bases at J, leaving 5 bases unmatched. Germline V gene lookup returns CDR1 LNHDA and CDR2 SQIVND (reference sequence). The CDR3, as DNA: TGTGCCAGTAGTATCACAGGGGGCTGGGGCAATCAGCCCCAGCATTTT. Translating it yields CASSITGGWGNQPQHF. The entire variable domain, with the rest obtained from reference TRBV19 and TRBJ1-5, is as follows: DGGITQSPKYLFRKEGQNVTLSCEQNLNHDAMYWYRQDPGQGLRLIYYSQIVNDFQKGDIAEGYSVSREKKESFPLTVTSAQKNPTAFYLCASSITGGWGNQPQHFGDGTRLSIL.

This clonotype came up many times. J is TRBJ2-7 and V is TRBV7-2, with 7 bases identical to TRBD2. CDR3 size: 16 residues. The trim removed 3 bases at V and 5 bases at J, leaving 13 bases unmatched. In germline, CDR1 is SGHTA, CDR2 FQGNSA. The CDR3 DNA reads TGTGCCAGCAGCTTCCTTGCGGGAGCCCAGTTTAACGAGCAGTACTTC. Protein product: CASSFLAGAQFNEQYF.

This clonotype appeared many times. This sequence joins TRBV6-5 and TRBJ1-1; D gene unclear. The CDR3 covers 15 residues. V was shortened by 7 bases and J by 3 bases, with 18 bases between the two germline ends. Germline V CDR1 and CDR2: MNHEY, SVGAGI. For the CDR3, the DNA is TGTGCCAGCAAATGGACGAGTGATAAGTACACTGAAGCTTTCTTT. Its protein product is CASKWTSDKYTEAFF.

This chain connects TRBV7-9 to TRBJ2-7; 7 nucleotides match TRBD1. This CDR3 region has 12 residues. Germline CDR1 SEHNR, CDR2 FQNEAQ (reference sequence). The junction had 4 bases not matched to a gene; V was cut back by 5 bases and J by 6 bases. CDR3 bases: TGTGCCAGCAGCGGGGACAGCGGCGAGCAGTACTTC. Protein sequence: CASSGDSGEQYF.

This clonotype was counted at least ten times. The V and J genes are TRBV13 and TRBJ1-5; D is possibly TRBD1 (6 bases). V was trimmed by 5 bases and J by 1 base, leaving 18 bases between them. CDR3 length equals 17 residues. Per the germline V gene, CDR1 is PRHDT and CDR2 is FYEKMQ (reference sequence). CDR3: CASSRSKGGASNQPQHF. The DNA for the CDR3 is TGTGCCAGCAGCCGATCAAAGGGGGGGGCCAGCAATCAGCCCCAGCATTTT.

The genes are TRBV12-3 or TRBV12-4 and TRBJ2-5; D unclear. The CDR3 runs 11 residues. Trimming shortened V by 5 bases and J by 7 bases, and 8 bases separated the two germline ends. CDR3 coding DNA: TGTGCCAGCAGTAAGAAGGGGACCCAGTACTTC. Translation gives CASSKKGTQYF.

The chain carries TRBV6-5 and TRBJ1-2; D remains unclear. Trimming left V 5 bases short and J 8 bases short, with 12 bases between. The CDR3 covers 12 residues. In germline, CDR1 is MNHEY, CDR2 SVGAGI. The CDR3 protein is CASSHGGSGYTF. The CDR3 nucleotides read TGTGCCAGCAGTCACGGAGGGAGCGGCTACACCTTC.

This clonotype was detected ten times or more. The chain's CDR3 is CASSGPKNRAYQPQHF. CDR3 nucleotide sequence: TGTGCCAGCAGTGGCCCGAAGAACAGGGCGTATCAGCCCCAGCATTTT. This chain links TRBV6-1 with TRBJ1-5; possible D gene TRBD1, 6 bases. V lost 4 bases and J 5 bases, leaving 18 bases between the germline ends. This CDR3 has 16 amino acids. Germline V gene sequence: CDR1 MNHNS, CDR2 SASEGT.